The 4 T cell receptor beta chains listed next were all sequenced from one sample in a study of cytomegalovirus exposure and HLA in healthy donors. 13 Jbeta primers and 60 Vbeta primers were used for the PCR. Sequenced by immunoSEQ multiplex PCR; TCRdb stores in-frame clones only, minus some. Of under 200,000 clones listed, approximately 80% are singletons. Source material: PBMCs. These receptors all stem from a woman aged 45-59 years in good health and CMV-seronegative.

V gene TRBV7-9 combines with J gene TRBJ1-2; D uncertain. Germline assignment: CDR1 SEHNR and CDR2 FQNEAQ (reference sequence). Trimming removed 4 bases at V and 6 bases at J, with 6 bases between. This CDR3 is built from 11 residues. In DNA form, the CDR3 reads TGTGCCAGCAGCTCCCTAGATGGCTACACCTTC. The encoded protein is CASSSLDGYTF.

The chain recombines TRBV28 with TRBJ2-1; 9 positions match TRBD1. Germline CDR1 reads MDHEN; CDR2 reads SYDVKM. The junction had 18 bases not matched to a gene; V was cut back by 2 bases and J by 4 bases. The CDR3 length is 20 residues. The CDR3: CASSLPSGTGTLGQYNEQFF. In nucleotides, the CDR3 is TGTGCCAGCAGTTTACCGTCCGGGACAGGGACTCTTGGGCAGTACAATGAGCAGTTCTTC.

The chain links TRBV6-6 to TRBJ1-2; a possible D gene is TRBD1 (5 bases). V dropped 2 bases and J dropped 7 bases, with 8 bases sitting between them. Germline V CDR1 and CDR2: MNHNY, SVGAGI (reference sequence). The CDR3 length is 12 residues. The CDR3 loop is CASSYAGIGYTF. CDR3 sequence (DNA): TGTGCCAGCAGTTACGCAGGGATTGGCTACACCTTC.

CDR3 protein: CASSSRATGSYGYTF. CDR3 nucleotides: TGTGCCAGCAGCTCGCGTGCGACAGGCTCCTATGGCTACACCTTC. This sequence joins TRBV7-2 and TRBJ1-2, with D maybe TRBD1 (6 bases). Trimming shortened V by 4 bases and J by 4 bases, and 16 bases separated the two germline ends. Germline lookup yields CDR1 SGHTA and CDR2 FQGNSA. The CDR3 contains 15 residues.